Following are 10 T cell receptor beta chains from one sample sequenced in a study of beta chain features in type 1 diabetes. Notes on the study in general: In all four CD4+ subsets, TCRB CDR3 length was significantly, moderately reduced in type 1 diabetes.

TCRB transcripts that were expressed got sequenced, as all of the isolated RNA had been reverse transcribed. TCRdb's copy holds only in-frame clones and misses some; the assay was immunoSEQ multiplex PCR. The data show around 14,000 clones, around 77% seen once. These receptors lack a known antigen. Sequencing was done on a sample of stem cell memory CD4+ T cells from blood. These receptors were taken from a woman aged 18-30 years with type 1 diabetes.

This rearrangement joins TRBV15 to TRBJ1-1; D is ambiguous. The germline V gene encodes CDR1 LNHNV and CDR2 YYDKDF (reference sequence). Between the trimmed V and J ends, which lost 0 bases and 9 bases, there was a span of 14 bases. This CDR3 has 14 amino acids. The CDR3 region is CATSRDQQSIQAFF. As DNA, the CDR3 is TGTGCCACCAGCAGAGATCAACAGAGCATTCAAGCTTTCTTT.

The rearrangement joins TRBV28 to TRBJ2-3, with 9 bases lining up with TRBD2. V was clipped by 1 base and J by 2 bases; unmatched bases: 4. CDR1 and CDR2 (germline): MDHEN, SYDVKM. This CDR3 has 16 amino acids. The CDR3 bases are TGTGCCAGCAGTTTATCCGCTAGCGGGGACACAGATACGCAGTATTTT. It encodes CASSLSASGDTDTQYF.

This rearrangement joins TRBV11-2 to TRBJ2-3; D is unresolved. V lost 6 bases to trimming and J lost 4 bases, with 8 bases between them. CDR3 length: 12 residues. CDR1 is SGHAT, CDR2 FQNNGV, per germline. This CDR3 is CASRHFADTQYF. The CDR3 DNA follows: TGTGCCAGCAGACATTTCGCAGATACGCAGTATTTT.

The chain couples TRBV19 to TRBJ1-2, with D tentatively TRBD1 (6 bases). Germline V gene sequence: CDR1 LNHDA, CDR2 SQIVND (reference sequence). Trimming left V 9 bases short and J 3 bases short, with 8 bases between. The CDR3 extends over 11 amino acids. CDR3 amino acids: CASGQYYGYTF. Written as DNA, the CDR3 is TGTGCCAGCGGACAGTACTATGGCTACACCTTC. Combining the CDR3 with reference TRBV19 and TRBJ1-2 gives the whole variable domain DGGITQSPKYLFRKEGQNVTLSCEQNLNHDAMYWYRQDPGQGLRLIYYSQIVNDFQKGDIAEGYSVSREKKESFPLTVTSAQKNPTAFYLCASGQYYGYTFGSGTRLTVV.

V and J are TRBV7-2 and TRBJ2-1; TRBD2 is a possible D gene (6 bases). The V and J ends lost 0 bases and 6 bases respectively, with 9 bases between them. The CDR3 is 14 residues long. CDR1 is SGHTA and CDR2 is FQGNSA in the germline V gene. CDR3: CASSLALASNEQFF. The CDR3 coding sequence is TGTGCCAGCAGCTTAGCCCTAGCGTCCAATGAGCAGTTCTTC.

J is TRBJ2-7 and V is TRBV25-1; 8 bases line up with TRBD2. The germline V gene has CDR1 MGHDK and CDR2 SYGVNS. The V gene end was trimmed by 3 bases and the J gene end by 7 bases; junction bases not matched to a gene: 11. The CDR3 is 15 residues long. For the CDR3, the DNA is TGTGCCAGCAGTGATCCCGGACTAGCAAATAGGGAGCAGTACTTC. It specifies CASSDPGLANREQYF.

The rearrangement links TRBV30 to TRBJ2-4; 9 bases agree with TRBD1. Losses at the gene ends were 8 bases for V and 0 bases for J; bases not matched to a gene: 2. CDR3 size: 13 residues. CDR1 and CDR2 (germline): GTSNPN, SVGIG (reference sequence). The CDR3 DNA sequence: TGTGCCGGGACAGGGTTAGCCAAAAACATTCAGTACTTC. Translating gives CAGTGLAKNIQYF.

V is TRBV27 and J is TRBJ2-3; TRBD1 aligns across 7 bases. V shed 6 bases, J shed 1 base, and the junction held 10 bases outside the gene matches. CDR1 MNHEY and CDR2 SMNVEV come from the germline V gene (reference sequence). This CDR3 contains 16 residues. CDR3 region: CASRPVTGLGTDTQYF. In nucleotides, the CDR3 is TGTGCCAGCAGACCCGTGACAGGGTTGGGCACAGATACGCAGTATTTT.

This chain connects TRBV18 to TRBJ2-1, with a weak D call TRBD2 (6 bases). Looked up from germline, CDR1 is KGHSH and CDR2 is LQKENI. The CDR3 spans 18 residues. The V and J ends lost 0 bases and 0 bases respectively, with 15 bases between them. CDR3 region: CASSPPRGSRSSYNEQFF. The CDR3 DNA follows: TGTGCCAGCTCACCACCCCGGGGGTCGCGGAGCTCCTACAATGAGCAGTTCTTC.

This sequence joins TRBV7-9 and TRBJ1-1; D not certain. Germline-derived CDR1 and CDR2 are SEHNR and FQNEAQ (reference sequence). The CDR3 has 13 amino acids. Trimming took off 4 bases at V and 2 bases at J, with 8 bases between the two ends. CDR3 in amino acids: CASSSQINTEAFF. In nucleotides, the CDR3 is TGTGCCAGCAGCTCCCAGATCAACACTGAAGCTTTCTTT.